This T cell receptor (beta chain) derives from a study of blood T cell repertoires in COVID-19. All enrollees were roughly 18 to 90 years old and from about two dozen US areas. Shortly before study entry, within 2 weeks, exposed participants had met a COVID-19 case. The repertoire was sequenced with immunoSEQ multiplex PCR; TCRdb's copy has only in-frame clones and lacks some. Among about 320,000 clones listed, roughly 85% were seen once. Germline V gene lookup returns CDR1 SGHAT and CDR2 FQDESV (reference sequence). V lost 7 bases, J lost 0 bases, and 18 bases lay in between. There are 16 residues in the CDR3.

This rearrangement joins TRBV11-1 to TRBJ1-1; tentatively, D is TRBD1 (5 bases). Sequenced sample: PBMCs or T cells enriched from blood (not recorded which). The sequence derives from a woman aged 25-40 years who had been exposed to COVID-19. The CDR3 loop reads CASTSLSRGMNTEAFF. The DNA for the CDR3 is TGTGCCAGCACCTCCCTGAGTCGGGGGATGAACACTGAAGCTTTCTTT.